The entry below gives a single T cell receptor (beta chain) sequence along with its context. This entry comes from a study of blood T cell repertoires in COVID-19. Looking at the study overall: Samples taken during acute and convalescent COVID-19 were collected in the United States, Italy and Spain.

CDR3 size: 13 residues. Trimming at V came to 11 bases and at J to 5 bases, leaving 7 bases not matched to a gene. Germline assignment: CDR1 MNHEY and CDR2 SVGAGI. In the original workflow: Counts of nucleated cells, estimated from reference gene primer amplification, were obtained. TCRdb's copy holds only in-frame clones and misses some; the assay was immunoSEQ multiplex PCR. The V and J calls and clone size were taken over from that table, and D and trimming were inferred from the DNA. The data show around 320,000 clones, roughly 85% seen once. V gene TRBV6-5 combines with J gene TRBJ1-2; 11 nucleotides agree with TRBD1. Sequencing input: peripheral blood. The TCR originated in a human donor in a cohort sampled during active COVID-19. CDR3 nucleotide sequence: TGTGCCGGTCGGACAGGGGGCTTGTATGGCTACACCTTC. This encodes CAGRTGGLYGYTF.